The text below deals with one T cell receptor (beta chain). Its antigen remains unidentified. The record originates from a study of blood T cells in healthy people across ages. Using a J-beta primer mix together with a sample-barcoded 5' primer, a second PCR was run for about 7 to 12 cycles. Each cDNA molecule received a tag from a template-switch adaptor that had 12 random nucleotides. TCRdb recomputed calls from the 5' RACE reads with MiXCR, one row per CDR3 protein. This table has 1.5 million to 1.9 million distinct CDR3 sequences, approximately 42% appearing once. Findings of the study overall: Observed TCR beta diversity per million T cells went down as age went up. This fall followed a roughly linear course with age. PBMCs left unsorted prevented a conclusive naive versus antigen-experienced comparison. Strong correlation was found linking TCR beta diversity to naive T cell percentage.

The CDR3 totals 15 residues. Sequenced sample: blood. The clonotype originates from a woman in her late teens or twenties in good health. The chain is built from TRBV12-3 or TRBV12-4 and TRBJ2-1, with TRBD1 matching 7 bases. The end of the DNA fits TRBJ2-7 better, so the J call may be wrong. The CDR3 nucleotides are TGTGCCAGCACTTGGACAGGTCAGAGGTACAATGAGCAGTACTTC. Translated, it gives CASTWTGQRYNEQYF.